This T cell receptor (beta chain) derives from a study of cytomegalovirus exposure and HLA in healthy donors. It was with 60 Vbeta and 13 Jbeta primers that the PCR ran. Clones were sequenced by immunoSEQ multiplex PCR, and TCRdb holds only the in-frame ones, with some missing. This table has approximately 170,000 clones, around 76% appearing once. The CDR3 is 13 residues long. Trimming shortened V by 3 bases and J by 9 bases, and 12 bases separated the two germline ends. Germline V lookup: CDR1 LNHDA, CDR2 SQIVND (reference sequence). The receptor's source is a woman aged 40 to 55 in good health and CMV-seronegative. Sequenced input: PBMCs. The chain links TRBV19 to TRBJ1-5; D is undetermined. The CDR3 DNA sequence: TGTGCCAGTAGTATCCAAAATCCAGGGCCCCAGCATTTT. As protein: CASSIQNPGPQHF. Looking up the rest from reference TRBV19 and TRBJ1-5 gives the full variable domain: DGGITQSPKYLFRKEGQNVTLSCEQNLNHDAMYWYRQDPGQGLRLIYYSQIVNDFQKGDIAEGYSVSREKKESFPLTVTSAQKNPTAFYLCASSIQNPGPQHFGDGTRLSIL.